These T cell receptor beta chains were read from a single sample in a study of blood T cell repertoires in COVID-19. Sequencing was performed with immunoSEQ multiplex PCR; in TCRdb, only in-frame clones are kept and a portion is missing. The profile shows fewer than 250,000 clones, 82% of them singletons. Sequences were obtained from peripheral blood. The receptors were gathered from a woman aged 60-75 years with COVID-19, enrolled during active disease. Both conserved end residues are part of each CDR3. Each record gives: CDR3 DNA, CDR3 protein, D gene, V gene, J gene, clone size. A D gene is named only where the DNA matches it firmly. Clone size is shown for a subset of rows, as once, few, many or a class of expanded clone.

CDR3nt: TGTGCCAGCAGCTCGGGACTAGCGGGGGCAGATACGCAGTATTTT; CDR3aa: CASSSGLAGADTQYF; d_gene: TRBD2; v_gene: TRBV7-8; j_gene: TRBJ2-3; abundance: once
CDR3nt: TGTGCCAGCAGGGAGACAGGGGCCTATAGAGACGAGCAGTACTTC; CDR3aa: CASRETGAYRDEQYF; d_gene: TRBD1; v_gene: TRBV2; j_gene: TRBJ2-7; abundance: once
CDR3nt: TGTGCCAGCAGCCCTACAGGGGGCCCAAATCAGCCCCAGCATTTT; CDR3aa: CASSPTGGPNQPQHF; d_gene: TRBD1; v_gene: TRBV3-1/TRBV3-2; j_gene: TRBJ1-5; abundance: NA
CDR3nt: TGTGCCACCAGTGATTTGCCTTTAGCGGGAGTAAGGACCGGGGAGCTGTTTTTT; CDR3aa: CATSDLPLAGVRTGELFF; d_gene: TRBD2; v_gene: TRBV24-1; j_gene: TRBJ2-2; abundance: NA
CDR3nt: TGTGCCAGCAGCGTAGGTAACTCTGGAAACACCATATATTTT; CDR3aa: CASSVGNSGNTIYF; d_gene: NA; v_gene: TRBV9; j_gene: TRBJ1-3; abundance: NA
CDR3nt: TGTGCCAGCAGACCTCCACAGGGGATAAATTCACCCCTCCACTTT; CDR3aa: CASRPPQGINSPLHF; d_gene: TRBD1; v_gene: TRBV6-5; j_gene: TRBJ1-6; abundance: NA
CDR3nt: TGCGCCAGCAGCCAAGATCGGCACGGCGGGAATGAAAAACTGTTTTTT; CDR3aa: CASSQDRHGGNEKLFF; d_gene: NA; v_gene: TRBV4-3; j_gene: TRBJ1-4; abundance: NA
CDR3nt: TGTGCCAGCAGTTACGAAGGGGGGGACACTGAAGCTTTCTTT; CDR3aa: CASSYEGGDTEAFF; d_gene: NA; v_gene: TRBV6-6; j_gene: TRBJ1-1; abundance: NA
CDR3nt: TGTGCCAGCAGCTTTTTAGCACAACCGAACACCGGGGAGCTGTTTTTT; CDR3aa: CASSFLAQPNTGELFF; d_gene: NA; v_gene: TRBV7-8; j_gene: TRBJ2-2; abundance: NA
CDR3nt: TGTGCCAGCAGTCCCCGGACTCAAACCCAGCATTTT; CDR3aa: CASSPRTQTQHF; d_gene: NA; v_gene: TRBV28; j_gene: TRBJ1-5; abundance: NA
CDR3nt: TGTGCCAGCAGCCAGCATTCGCCGGGGTTCTATGGCTACACCTTC; CDR3aa: CASSQHSPGFYGYTF; d_gene: NA; v_gene: TRBV14; j_gene: TRBJ1-2; abundance: NA
CDR3nt: TGTGCCAGTAGTATAGGGACAGGGTCCGGGGCCAACGTCCTGACTTTC; CDR3aa: CASSIGTGSGANVLTF; d_gene: TRBD1; v_gene: TRBV19; j_gene: TRBJ2-6; abundance: NA
CDR3nt: TGCGCCAGCAGCTTTACTAGCGGGGGCAACACCGGGGAGCTGTTTTTT; CDR3aa: CASSFTSGGNTGELFF; d_gene: TRBD2; v_gene: TRBV5-1; j_gene: TRBJ2-2; abundance: NA
CDR3nt: TGTGCCAGCAGCAGGGTGAACACTGAAGCTTTCTTT; CDR3aa: CASSRVNTEAFF; d_gene: NA; v_gene: TRBV2; j_gene: TRBJ1-1; abundance: NA
CDR3nt: TGTGCCAGCTCATTACTTGGCACTGAAGCTTTCTTT; CDR3aa: CASSLLGTEAFF; d_gene: NA; v_gene: TRBV18; j_gene: TRBJ1-1; abundance: NA
CDR3nt: TGTGCCAGCAGGGCCGCAACAGGGCTTAATGAAAAACTGTTTTTT; CDR3aa: CASRAATGLNEKLFF; d_gene: NA; v_gene: TRBV6-5; j_gene: TRBJ1-4; abundance: NA
CDR3nt: TGTGCCAGTGCCATAAGGGGGGGGAGCTCCTACAATGAGCAGTTCTTC; CDR3aa: CASAIRGGSSYNEQFF; d_gene: NA; v_gene: TRBV19; j_gene: TRBJ2-1; abundance: NA
CDR3nt: TGTGCCAGCTCGACAGAAAATGAAAAACTGTTTTTT; CDR3aa: CASSTENEKLFF; d_gene: NA; v_gene: TRBV2; j_gene: TRBJ1-4; abundance: NA
CDR3nt: TGCAGTGCTAGTTATGCCCCCCTATTATACAATGAGCAGTTCTTC; CDR3aa: CSASYAPLLYNEQFF; d_gene: NA; v_gene: TRBV20-1; j_gene: TRBJ2-1; abundance: NA
CDR3nt: TGCGCCAGCAGCTTGGCTACAGAGAATTCACCCCTCCACTTT; CDR3aa: CASSLATENSPLHF; d_gene: NA; v_gene: TRBV5-1; j_gene: TRBJ1-6; abundance: NA
CDR3nt: TGTGCCAGCAGAACTAGCGGGAGGGGTTCCTACAATGAGCAGTTCTTC; CDR3aa: CASRTSGRGSYNEQFF; d_gene: TRBD2; v_gene: TRBV6-6; j_gene: TRBJ2-1; abundance: few
CDR3nt: TGTGCCAGCAGCGCCAGGGATCCAAGCACAGATACGCAGTATTTT; CDR3aa: CASSARDPSTDTQYF; d_gene: NA; v_gene: TRBV7-6; j_gene: TRBJ2-3; abundance: few
CDR3nt: TGTGCCAGCAGCTTGCAGGCGGGCGGCTACACCTTC; CDR3aa: CASSLQAGGYTF; d_gene: NA; v_gene: TRBV5-4; j_gene: TRBJ1-2; abundance: NA
CDR3nt: TGTGCCAGCAGCCTAGGCGGGGGTGAGGGCCCCGGGGAGCTGTTTTTT; CDR3aa: CASSLGGGEGPGELFF; d_gene: TRBD2; v_gene: TRBV7-3; j_gene: TRBJ2-2; abundance: NA
CDR3nt: TGTGCCAGCAGCTTAGAGGGATATAATTCACCCCTCCACTTT; CDR3aa: CASSLEGYNSPLHF; d_gene: NA; v_gene: TRBV7-3; j_gene: TRBJ1-6; abundance: few